This T cell receptor (beta chain) was sequenced for a study of blood T cell repertoires in COVID-19. About the study: The United States, Italy and Spain supplied acute and convalescent COVID-19 samples.

Germline assignment: CDR1 SGHNT and CDR2 YYREEE (reference sequence). This CDR3 has 18 residues. The ends lost 4 bases at V and 10 bases at J; junction bases unmatched: 22. Measured with immunoSEQ multiplex PCR; TCRdb has only the in-frame clones, and not every one. The table records over 100,000 clones, about 82% of them present only once. This clonotype was obtained from a man aged 55 to 70 with active or convalescent COVID-19. V gene TRBV5-4 combines with J gene TRBJ2-1, with 8 bases lining up with TRBD2. Sequenced input: peripheral blood. This CDR3 reads CASSPRGPEVAGMREQFF. The CDR3 nucleotides read TGTGCCAGCAGCCCCCGGGGCCCCGAGGTAGCGGGAATGAGGGAGCAGTTCTTC.